What follows describes a single T cell receptor beta chain. Its antigen is as yet unknown. The CDR3 loop spans 13 amino acids. V shed 5 bases and J shed 0 bases, with 10 bases lying between them. Germline-derived CDR1 and CDR2 are DFQATT and SNEGSKA (reference sequence). Sample-barcoded 5' priming and a J-beta primer mix drove a second PCR of 7 to 11 cycles. A tag from a template-switch adaptor with 12 random nucleotides marked each cDNA molecule. TCRdb reprocessed the 5' RACE reads via MiXCR and lists one record per CDR3 protein. This sample has hundreds of thousands of distinct CDR3 sequences, with about 42% found just once. The data belong to a study of blood T cells in healthy people across ages. Study-level information: About one barcoded beta molecule per two T cells came from capture by template switching.

Study-wide results and limits: As naive T cell percentage varied, TCR beta diversity correlated strongly with it. The unknown donor CMV status may have confounded expanded clonotype changes.

Sequencing input: blood. The chain links TRBV20-1 to TRBJ1-1, with a weak D call TRBD1 (6 bases). This sequence originates from an older woman in good health. The CDR3 protein is CSAADRVNTEAFF. DNA for the CDR3: TGCAGTGCTGCGGACAGAGTGAACACTGAAGCTTTCTTT.